A single sample gave rise to the 10 T cell receptor beta chains below, sequenced in a study of STAT5B mutations in CD4+ large granular lymphocyte leukemia. TCRdb's copy holds only in-frame clones and misses some; the assay was immunoSEQ multiplex PCR. Here the sample spans more than 30,000 clones, about 89% being singletons. Sample: CD4+ T cells from blood buffy coats. These receptors originate from a human donor in good health.

J is TRBJ2-5 and V is TRBV28, with D perhaps being TRBD1 or TRBD2 (5 bases each). Per germline, CDR1 MDHEN and CDR2 SYDVKM. The V and J ends lost 10 bases and 3 bases respectively, with 24 bases between them. This CDR3 region has 16 residues. The DNA of the CDR3 is TGTGCCACCTCTCCCTTGGGGCGGGTGGGTGAAGAGACCCAGTACTTC. Its translation is CATSPLGRVGEETQYF.

The genes are TRBV28 and TRBJ2-3; tentatively, D is TRBD2 (6 bases). The CDR3 is 15 residues long. Trimming shortened V by 3 bases and J by 0 bases, and 10 bases separated the two germline ends. The germline gives CDR1 MDHEN, CDR2 SYDVKM. As DNA, the CDR3 is TGTGCCAGCAGTTTGATGCGGGGAAGCACAGATACGCAGTATTTT. Its translation: CASSLMRGSTDTQYF.

V and J are TRBV14 and TRBJ2-3, with 8 nucleotides matching TRBD1. V lost 5 bases and J lost 2; bases outside the gene matches: 6. The CDR3 runs to 15 residues. Germline CDR1 SGHDN, CDR2 FVKESK. The CDR3 nucleotides read TGTGCCAGCAGCTCAGGACAGGGATACACAGATACGCAGTATTTT. The encoded protein is CASSSGQGYTDTQYF.

The V and J genes are TRBV2 and TRBJ1-5, with 7 bases lining up with TRBD1. Germline loops: CDR1 SNHLY, CDR2 FYNNEI. This CDR3 has 15 amino acids. The junction had 6 bases not matched to a gene; V was cut back by 5 bases and J by 2 bases. CDR3 DNA sequence: TGTGCCAGCAGTACCAGGGGGGATGGCAATCAGCCCCAGCATTTT. Translation gives CASSTRGDGNQPQHF.

The chain couples TRBV4-2 to TRBJ2-3; 9 bases line up with TRBD2. The CDR3 extends over 16 amino acids. Germline-derived CDR1 and CDR2 are LGHNA and YNFKEQ. Trimming at V came to 3 bases and at J to 3 bases, leaving 7 bases not matched to a gene. CDR3 sequence reads: CASSQPSGTGTDTQYF. The CDR3 nucleotides read TGTGCCAGCAGCCAGCCTAGCGGGACGGGGACAGATACGCAGTATTTT.

This clone was picked up a small number of times. The chain recombines TRBV5-6 with TRBJ1-1; 10 bases map to TRBD1. The CDR3 totals 15 residues. Per germline, CDR1 SGHDT and CDR2 YYEEEE. The J segment lost 5 bases and the V segment lost 4 bases, leaving 8 bases of the junction unmatched. CDR3 sequence (DNA): TGTGCCAGCAGCCCGATCGGGACAGGGGAGACTGAAGCTTTCTTT. It specifies CASSPIGTGETEAFF.

The chain is built from TRBV6-5 and TRBJ1-1; the D is unclear. V was trimmed by 2 bases and J by 0 bases, leaving 13 bases between them. This CDR3 contains 16 residues. Germline CDR1 reads MNHEY; CDR2 reads SVGAGI. CDR3 amino acids: CASSYKTPPMNTEAFF. CDR3 bases: TGTGCCAGCAGTTACAAGACGCCACCGATGAACACTGAAGCTTTCTTT.

The chain has TRBV5-4 and TRBJ1-4, with D tentatively TRBD1 (6 bases). V was clipped by 4 bases and J by 5 bases, with 12 bases between them. The CDR3 runs to 14 residues. Per the germline V gene, CDR1 is SGHNT and CDR2 is YYREEE (reference sequence). Here the CDR3 DNA reads TGTGCCAGCAGCCGCGGGGGCCTGAATGAAAAACTGTTTTTT. Translating gives CASSRGGLNEKLFF.

The gene calls are TRBV28 and TRBJ2-2, with 10 bases that match TRBD2. The junction had 3 bases not matched to a gene; V was cut back by 4 bases and J by 4 bases. The CDR3 has 15 residues. Looked up from germline, CDR1 is MDHEN and CDR2 is SYDVKM. CDR3 sequence: CASSSLAGGTGELFF. In DNA form, the CDR3 reads TGTGCCAGCAGTTCCTTAGCGGGAGGCACCGGGGAGCTGTTTTTT.

This clone came up once. The rearrangement joins TRBV19 to TRBJ1-2, with 7 positions matching TRBD1. The CDR3 is 15 residues long. Germline CDR1 is LNHDA and CDR2 is SQIVND (reference sequence). V lost 1 base and J lost 5; bases outside the gene matches: 7. CDR3 residues: CASSIVGGGGYGYTF. The CDR3 DNA reads as TGTGCCAGTAGTATAGTTGGAGGGGGCGGTTATGGCTACACCTTC.